A single sample is the source of the 25 T cell receptor beta chains below, sequenced in a study of long-term antiretroviral therapy in people with HIV. The run of the v3.0 immunoSEQ assay was at survey level. The assay was immunoSEQ multiplex PCR, and TCRdb's table has in-frame clones only and misses some. The data contain 25,000 or so clones, roughly 78% of them seen just once; the ten biggest clones take up about 9.3%. Material: unsorted PBMCs, obtained 1.5 years before starting antiretroviral therapy. The source of these receptors is a man aged 18 to 30 with HIV.

The chain has TRBV7-6 and TRBJ2-2, with a possible D match to TRBD1 (6 bases). CDR3 length equals 17 residues. V gave up 1 base and J gave up 0 bases, with 12 bases separating them. The V gene's germline CDR1 is SGHVS and CDR2 FNYEAQ. CDR3 nucleotide sequence: TGTGCCAGCAGCTTAGTCGAGGGGGACGCGAACACCGGGGAGCTGTTTTTT. This encodes CASSLVEGDANTGELFF.

This clone was observed once. The V call is TRBV5-1, the J call TRBJ2-3; 8 nucleotides align to TRBD2. Germline V gene lookup returns CDR1 SGHRS and CDR2 YFSETQ. This CDR3 has 16 residues. J lost 0 bases, V lost 6 bases, and 9 bases had no gene match. The CDR3 region is CASNEIAGTSTDTQYF. As DNA, the CDR3 is TGCGCCAGCAACGAAATAGCGGGGACTAGCACAGATACGCAGTATTTT.

The rearrangement links TRBV7-3 to TRBJ2-3, with D hard to call. The germline V and J ends were trimmed by 4 bases and 2 bases, with 7 bases remaining between them. In germline, CDR1 is SGHTA, CDR2 FQGTGA. The CDR3 is made up of 13 amino acids. The CDR3 DNA reads as TGTGCCAGCAGCTCACCCCTCACAGATACGCAGTATTTT. It codes for CASSSPLTDTQYF.

The gene calls are TRBV6-1 and TRBJ2-1; the match to TRBD2 covers 8 bases. Germline loops: CDR1 MNHNS, CDR2 SASEGT. Trimming cost V 6 bases and J 7 bases; bases outside gene matches: 8. This CDR3 has 14 residues. Here the CDR3 DNA reads TGTGCCAGCAGGAAGGGAGCGGGGGCTAATGAGCAGTTCTTC. Its translation: CASRKGAGANEQFF.

The chain is built from TRBV6-6 and TRBJ1-5, with no clear D. Trimming took off 8 bases at V and 6 bases at J, with 11 bases between the two ends. This CDR3 is 12 amino acids long. From germline, CDR1 is MNHNY and CDR2 SVGAGI (reference sequence). CDR3 in DNA: TGTGCCAGCGAAGGCATACTTCAGCCCCAGCATTTT. The encoded protein is CASEGILQPQHF.

This clone has only one observation. The chain is built from TRBV7-6 and TRBJ2-7, with D possibly being TRBD2 (5 bases). There are 14 residues in the CDR3. Germline V CDR1 and CDR2: SGHVS, FNYEAQ. V was cut by 5 bases and J by 3 bases, with 14 bases left in between. The CDR3, as DNA: TGTGCCAGCAGCCCAAGTAAGGCGGGCTACGAGCAGTACTTC. Protein: CASSPSKAGYEQYF.

The V call is TRBV19, the J call TRBJ2-2; 11 nucleotides match TRBD1. The CDR3 loop spans 15 amino acids. Per germline, CDR1 LNHDA and CDR2 SQIVND (reference sequence). V lost 5 bases to trimming and J lost 6 bases; unmatched junction nucleotides: 5. In nucleotides, the CDR3 is TGTGCCAGTAGTCCCTGGACAGGGGGCCCCGGGGAGCTGTTTTTT. The encoded protein is CASSPWTGGPGELFF.

The CDR3 nucleotides are TGTGCCAGCAGCTTAGTCCCAAGACAGGGACTCTCTGGGGCCAACGTCCTGACTTTC. This codes for CASSLVPRQGLSGANVLTF. J is TRBJ2-6 and V is TRBV11-1, with D maybe TRBD1 (7 bases). V dropped 1 base and J dropped 0 bases, with 16 bases sitting between them. There are 19 residues in the CDR3. Germline values: CDR1 SGHAT, CDR2 FQDESV (reference sequence).

The CDR3 sequence is CASSTSADTQYF. The CDR3 DNA reads as TGTGCCAGCAGTACTAGCGCAGATACGCAGTATTTT. The rearrangement joins TRBV27 to TRBJ2-3, with 7 bases that match TRBD2. The CDR3 is 12 residues long. Unmatched junction bases numbered 0, after V lost 5 bases and J lost 4 bases. Per the germline V gene, CDR1 is MNHEY and CDR2 is SMNVEV (reference sequence).

The rearrangement uses TRBV11-2 and TRBJ1-1, with 9 bases lining up with TRBD1. CDR3 size: 13 residues. Germline CDR1 and CDR2: SGHAT and FQNNGV. The junction had 9 bases not matched to a gene; V was cut back by 5 bases and J by 11 bases. The chain's CDR3 is CASSTGTGSYAFF. Here the CDR3 DNA reads TGTGCCAGCAGCACCGGGACAGGGTCTTACGCTTTCTTT.

This clone appeared once. The chain combines TRBV11-1 with TRBJ1-6; no clear D gene. The CDR3 length is 13 residues. Trimming pared 5 bases from V and 7 bases from J, leaving 9 bases between. Germline CDR1 SGHAT, CDR2 FQDESV (reference sequence). As DNA, the CDR3 is TGTGCCAGCAGCCTCTTGGGGAATTCACCCCTCCACTTT. Its protein is CASSLLGNSPLHF.

J is TRBJ2-7 and V is TRBV7-9; TRBD1 agrees at 8 bases. V gave up 5 bases and J gave up 1 base; unmatched junction bases: 7. In germline, CDR1 is SEHNR, CDR2 FQNEAQ (reference sequence). There are 15 residues in the CDR3. The CDR3 is CASSGGQGLSYEQYF. CDR3 in DNA: TGTGCCAGCAGCGGCGGACAGGGCCTATCCTACGAGCAGTACTTC.

This clone came up a few times. The rearrangement uses TRBV4-1 and TRBJ2-7, with no clear D. Germline-derived CDR1 and CDR2 are MGHRA and YSYEKL. The CDR3 totals 12 residues. V dropped 3 bases and J dropped 0 bases, with 3 bases sitting between them. CDR3 loop: CASSQLSYEQYF. The CDR3 DNA follows: TGCGCCAGCAGCCAGCTCTCCTACGAGCAGTACTTC.

The chain uses TRBV7-9 and TRBJ2-3, with 7 nucleotides matching TRBD1. J lost 0 bases, V lost 5 bases, and 8 bases had no gene match. Germline loops: CDR1 SEHNR, CDR2 FQNEAQ (reference sequence). This CDR3 is built from 16 residues. The CDR3 region has the DNA TGTGCCAGCAGCCACCCGACAGGGTCTAGCACAGATACGCAGTATTTT. Its translation: CASSHPTGSSTDTQYF.

The chain employs TRBV29-1 and TRBJ1-2; 8 nucleotides agree with TRBD1. This CDR3 has 13 residues. V was clipped by 0 bases and J by 4 bases; unmatched bases: 1. CDR1 and CDR2 (germline): SQVTM, ANQGSEA. Written as DNA, the CDR3 is TGCAGCGTTGAAGATCAGGGGGCCTATGGCTACACCTTC. It encodes CSVEDQGAYGYTF.

The gene calls are TRBV4-1 and TRBJ2-2; a weak D match, TRBD2 (6 bases). Trimming left V 0 bases short and J 7 bases short, with 15 bases between. The germline CDR1 and CDR2 sequences are MGHRA and YSYEKL. The CDR3 extends over 16 amino acids. This CDR3 is CASSQDGAGIVGELFF. For the CDR3, the DNA is TGCGCCAGCAGCCAAGATGGTGCGGGAATCGTCGGGGAGCTGTTTTTT.

This chain uses TRBV7-8 with TRBJ1-5; TRBD1 might be the D (6 bases). Germline V gives CDR1 SGHVS, CDR2 FQNEAQ. The CDR3 loop spans 15 amino acids. Trimming pared 1 base from V and 1 base from J, leaving 8 bases between. The chain's CDR3 is CASSLEDRSNQPQHF. The CDR3 DNA is TGTGCCAGCAGCTTAGAGGACAGAAGCAATCAGCCCCAGCATTTT.

The V call is TRBV2, the J call TRBJ1-2; D gene unclear. V lost 1 base, J lost 6 bases, and 9 bases lay in between. Looked up from germline, CDR1 is SNHLY and CDR2 is FYNNEI. CDR3 length: 13 residues. CDR3: CASSEEGNDGYTF. CDR3 nucleotide sequence: TGTGCCAGCAGTGAAGAAGGGAATGATGGCTACACCTTC.

The chain combines TRBV6-1 with TRBJ1-4; a weak D match, TRBD1 (6 bases). CDR1 is MNHNS and CDR2 is SASEGT in the germline V gene. V lost 3 bases, J lost 1 base, and 12 bases lay in between. The CDR3 contains 16 residues. In DNA form, the CDR3 reads TGTGCCAGCAGTGACCAGGGGAGGCGAACTAATGAAAAACTGTTTTTT. Its protein is CASSDQGRRTNEKLFF.

The chain carries TRBV9 and TRBJ2-3, with D perhaps assigned TRBD1 or TRBD2 (5 bases each). Germline values: CDR1 SGDLS, CDR2 YYNGEE. Between the trimmed V and J ends, which lost 5 bases and 1 base, there was a span of 11 bases. The CDR3 contains 14 residues. The CDR3 spells CASRDRDGTDTQYF. In nucleotides, the CDR3 is TGTGCCAGCAGGGACCGGGACGGCACAGATACGCAGTATTTT. Complete variable domain (other parts from reference TRBV9 and TRBJ2-3): DSGVTQTPKHLITATGQRVTLRCSPRSGDLSVYWYQQSLDQGLQFLIQYYNGEERAKGNILERFSAQQFPDLHSELNLSSLELGDSALYFCASRDRDGTDTQYFGPGTRLTVL.

The gene calls are TRBV29-1 and TRBJ2-3; unclear D gene. The V end lost 4 bases, the J end lost 0 bases, and 5 bases lay between the germline ends. The V gene's germline CDR1 is SQVTM and CDR2 ANQGSEA. The CDR3 covers 12 residues. The CDR3 DNA reads as TGCAGCGTTGTGAGGAGCACAGATACGCAGTATTTT. The encoded protein is CSVVRSTDTQYF.

The V gene is TRBV9, the J gene TRBJ2-1; D call uncertain. The germline V and J ends were trimmed by 7 bases and 0 bases, with 14 bases remaining between them. CDR3 length: 15 amino acids. Germline V lookup: CDR1 SGDLS, CDR2 YYNGEE. CDR3 region: CASSHGGSSYNEQFF. DNA for the CDR3: TGTGCCAGCTCCCATGGCGGAAGCTCCTACAATGAGCAGTTCTTC.

The rearrangement uses TRBV5-1 and TRBJ2-7; D is possibly TRBD1 or TRBD2 (5 bases each). Per germline, CDR1 SGHRS and CDR2 YFSETQ. Trimming shortened V by 4 bases and J by 1 base, and 18 bases separated the two germline ends. The CDR3 sequence is 16 residues long. CDR3 amino acids: CASSLFRDAPSYEQYF. The CDR3 bases are TGCGCCAGCAGCCTTTTCAGGGACGCTCCTTCCTACGAGCAGTACTTC.

Here the CDR3 reads CASSLDSYNEQFF. DNA of the CDR3: TGTGCCAGCAGCTTAGACAGTTACAATGAGCAGTTCTTC. This sequence joins TRBV7-8 and TRBJ2-1; unclear D gene. V lost 1 base and J 4 bases, leaving 5 bases between the germline ends. The length of the CDR3 is 13 residues. The germline gives CDR1 SGHVS, CDR2 FQNEAQ.

The chain links TRBV5-6 to TRBJ2-1, with D perhaps matching TRBD2 (6 bases). Between the trimmed V and J ends, which lost 1 base and 10 bases, there was a span of 6 bases. This CDR3 has 11 amino acids. Germline lookup yields CDR1 SGHDT and CDR2 YYEEEE. CDR3 in amino acids: CASSLLAEQFF. The CDR3 nucleotides read TGTGCCAGCAGCTTGCTAGCGGAGCAGTTCTTC.